This TCR beta chain appears in the sequencing data of a study of regulatory T cells in long-lasting Graves disease. Whole-study findings and limits: Thyroid tissue went unstudied; only peripheral blood was examined. Reduced TCR diversity was observed in persistent Graves' patients versus newly diagnosed patients.

This clonotype has a handful of counts. Its matching antigen is unknown. Looked up from germline, CDR1 is PRHDT and CDR2 is FYEKMQ (reference sequence). The CDR3 length is 13 residues. V dropped 2 bases and J dropped 4 bases, with 9 bases sitting between them. Specified time point: persistent/refractory GD, antithyroid drugs over 5 years with positive TRAb. PBMC RNA was the source of the TCR library. EDTA tubes held 9 to 10 milliliters of peripheral blood from each patient. The TCR beta library used iRepertoire HTBI primers with Arm-PCR amplification of CDR3. Source study methods: Identified segments across samples numbered 60 or so TRBV and about 13 TRBJ. TCRdb called the multiplex PCR reads again in MiXCR, with one record for every CDR3 protein. The authors' filters were not applied to this entry. The sample consists of 700,000 or so distinct CDR3 sequences, about 32% of them appearing once.

This clonotype originated in a female donor with Graves disease. The gene calls are TRBV13 and TRBJ2-7; D ambiguous. The source material was peripheral blood mononuclear cells (PBMCs), sampled when the disease was refractory, from a patient treated with antithyroid drugs. CDR3 sequence (DNA): TGTGCCAGCAGCTTAAGTGGTGTATACGAGCAGTACTTC. Its protein product is CASSLSGVYEQYF. Full variable domain (missing parts from reference TRBV13 and TRBJ2-7): AAGVIQSPRHLIKEKRETATLKCYPIPRHDTVYWYQQGPGQDPQFLISFYEKMQSDKGSIPDRFSAQQFSDYHSELNMSSLELGDSALYFCASSLSGVYEQYFGPGTRLTVT.